A selection of T cell receptor beta chains follows, all from one sample in a study of T cell responses to AZD1222 COVID-19 vaccine. The protocol was immunoSEQ multiplex PCR, while the TCRdb copy is restricted to in-frame clones and leaves out a portion. The table shows fewer than 85,000 clones, with about nine tenths occurring only once. This specimen was peripheral blood, taken 28 days after the second AZD1222 dose. Receptors were obtained from an adult who received the AZD1222 COVID-19 vaccine. CDR3s include the opening cysteine and the closing phenylalanine or tryptophan. The D gene is left open where the match is weak. Expanded clones are given a class, and other clones once, few, many or no size at all.

V gene	clone size	J gene	D gene	CDR3 protein	CDR3 DNA
TRBV12-5	NA	TRBJ2-2	NA	CASGRGANTGELFF	TGTGCTAGTGGGCGGGGCGCGAACACCGGGGAGCTGTTTTTT
TRBV3-1/TRBV3-2	NA	TRBJ1-6	NA	CASSQTGINSVSPLHF	TGTGCCAGCAGCCAAACAGGGATAAACTCCGTATCACCCCTCCACTTT
TRBV2	NA	TRBJ1-5	NA	CASSRRTAGRSNQPQHF	TGTGCCAGCAGCAGAAGGACAGCCGGGCGGAGCAATCAGCCCCAGCATTTT
TRBV30	NA	TRBJ1-4	NA	CAWSVPGTSNEKLFF	TGTGCCTGGAGTGTACCCGGTACATCTAATGAAAAACTGTTTTTT
TRBV18	NA	TRBJ1-2	TRBD1	CASSPGTGDYGYTF	TGTGCCAGCTCACCTGGGACAGGCGACTATGGCTACACCTTC
TRBV13	few	TRBJ1-2	TRBD1	CASSLGQEGAGGYTF	TGTGCCAGCAGCTTAGGCCAGGAGGGGGCGGGCGGCTACACCTTC
TRBV4-3	NA	TRBJ1-2	TRBD1	CASSSGGQGFNYGYTF	TGCGCCAGCAGCTCAGGTGGACAGGGCTTTAACTATGGCTACACCTTC
TRBV7-2	NA	TRBJ1-1	NA	CASSLDLRSEAFF	TGTGCCAGCAGCTTAGATCTCAGGAGTGAAGCTTTCTTT
TRBV6-5	NA	TRBJ1-5	NA	CASSAMTEAYQPQHF	TGTGCCAGCAGCGCTATGACAGAGGCGTATCAGCCCCAGCATTTT
TRBV7-2	NA	TRBJ1-4	NA	CASSPRLGGTMNEKLFF	TGTGCCAGCAGCCCGCGCCTGGGGGGGACGATGAATGAAAAACTGTTTTTT
TRBV11-2	NA	TRBJ1-1	NA	CASSLRTGETEAFF	TGTGCCAGCAGCCTTCGGACGGGGGAGACTGAAGCTTTCTTT
TRBV3-1/TRBV3-2	few	TRBJ2-2	TRBD1	CASDRGAGELFF	TGTGCCAGTGACAGGGGGGCCGGGGAGCTGTTTTTT
TRBV18	NA	TRBJ2-3	NA	CASSLLASTDTQYF	TGTGCCAGCTCACTACTTGCTTCCACAGATACGCAGTATTTT
TRBV5-5	NA	TRBJ2-1	NA	CASSFRQLYNEQFF	TGTGCCAGCAGCTTTAGACAGCTTTACAATGAGCAGTTCTTC
TRBV30	NA	TRBJ2-7	TRBD1	CACRPRDRVYEQYF	TGTGCCTGTCGTCCCCGGGACAGGGTCTACGAGCAGTACTTC
TRBV5-6	NA	TRBJ2-3	TRBD2	CASRERGLSTDTQYF	TGTGCCAGCAGGGAGCGGGGTCTCAGCACAGATACGCAGTATTTT
TRBV19	NA	TRBJ2-1	TRBD2	CASSVLAFSYNEQFF	TGTGCCAGTAGTGTACTAGCGTTTTCCTACAATGAGCAGTTCTTC
TRBV4-2	NA	TRBJ2-1	TRBD2	CASSRALAREGNEQFF	TGTGCCAGCAGCCGCGCTCTAGCTAGGGAGGGCAATGAGCAGTTCTTC
TRBV9	NA	TRBJ1-1	NA	CASSPRENTEAFF	TGTGCCAGCAGCCCACGGGAGAACACTGAAGCTTTCTTT
TRBV2	NA	TRBJ2-2	TRBD2	CASRETRLAGGTGELFF	TGTGCCAGCAGGGAAACAAGACTAGCGGGGGGGACCGGGGAGCTGTTTTTT
TRBV5-6	NA	TRBJ2-7	TRBD1	CASSLRGGFYEQYF	TGTGCCAGCAGCTTACGAGGGGGCTTCTACGAGCAGTACTTC
TRBV7-3	NA	TRBJ2-1	TRBD2	CASSPVISGGFNEQFF	TGTGCCAGCAGCCCCGTGATTAGCGGGGGGTTCAATGAGCAGTTCTTC
TRBV28	NA	TRBJ1-4	NA	CASSGGWSTNEKLFF	TGTGCCAGCAGTGGAGGGTGGTCAACTAATGAAAAACTGTTTTTT
TRBV4-1	NA	TRBJ2-6	TRBD1	CASSLTPGTGAGANVLTF	TGCGCCAGCAGCCTAACCCCAGGGACAGGGGCTGGGGCCAACGTCCTGACTTTC
TRBV11-2	NA	TRBJ1-1	TRBD1	CASSLVGQGGEAFF	TGTGCCAGCAGCTTAGTCGGACAGGGAGGCGAAGCTTTCTTT
TRBV28	NA	TRBJ1-2	NA	CATRAGSKGYTF	TGTGCCACCCGGGCAGGGTCGAAGGGCTACACCTTC
TRBV2	NA	TRBJ1-5	NA	CASMDGVSNQPQHF	TGTGCCAGCATGGACGGGGTTAGCAATCAGCCCCAGCATTTT
TRBV7-8	NA	TRBJ2-2	TRBD2	CASSLPGGGAGGELFF	TGTGCCAGCAGCTTGCCAGGCGGGGGGGCCGGCGGGGAGCTGTTTTTT
TRBV30	NA	TRBJ2-1	TRBD2	CAWRGRGTSGGLWSYNEQFF	TGTGCCTGGAGGGGGAGAGGGACTAGCGGGGGCCTGTGGTCCTACAATGAGCAGTTCTTC
TRBV15	NA	TRBJ1-5	NA	CATSRDRGLAYQPQHF	TGTGCCACCAGCAGAGATAGGGGCCTCGCCTATCAGCCCCAGCATTTT
TRBV5-1	NA	TRBJ2-3	TRBD2	CASGVAGALTDTQYF	TGCGCCAGCGGAGTAGCGGGGGCCCTCACAGATACGCAGTATTTT
TRBV5-4	NA	TRBJ1-2	TRBD1	CASSPTGTGNYGYTF	TGTGCCAGCAGCCCTACCGGGACAGGGAACTATGGCTACACCTTC
TRBV2	NA	TRBJ1-1	NA	CASIRALPGGEAFF	TGTGCCAGCATTAGAGCCCTCCCTGGGGGTGAAGCTTTCTTT
TRBV3-1/TRBV3-2	NA	TRBJ2-3	NA	CASSQEGVTDTQYF	TGTGCCAGCAGCCAAGAGGGCGTCACAGATACGCAGTATTTT
TRBV5-8	NA	TRBJ1-5	NA	CASSFQGSSNQPQHF	TGTGCCAGCAGCTTTCAGGGGTCTAGCAATCAGCCCCAGCATTTT
TRBV29-1	NA	TRBJ1-2	NA	CSVEVALYGYTF	TGCAGCGTTGAAGTGGCCCTCTATGGCTACACCTTC
TRBV28	NA	TRBJ1-4	NA	CASGGGPNEKLFF	TGTGCCAGCGGCGGGGGGCCTAATGAAAAACTGTTTTTT
TRBV4-1	NA	TRBJ2-5	NA	CASSQVPGSKTQYF	TGCGCCAGCAGCCAAGTACCGGGATCAAAGACCCAGTACTTC
TRBV3-1/TRBV3-2	NA	TRBJ2-7	NA	CASSQGTTSYEQYF	TGTGCCAGCAGCCAGGGCACTACATCCTACGAGCAGTACTTC
TRBV25-1	NA	TRBJ1-2	NA	CASVGTAYGYTF	TGTGCCAGCGTAGGGACGGCCTATGGCTACACCTTC
TRBV5-1	once	TRBJ2-3	NA	CASSLVGGFYTDTQYF	TGCGCCAGCAGCTTGGTGGGCGGGTTCTACACAGATACGCAGTATTTT
TRBV18	NA	TRBJ2-1	TRBD1	CASSPSEGARNEQFF	TGTGCCAGCTCGCCCTCCGAGGGGGCGAGGAATGAGCAGTTCTTC
TRBV7-3	NA	TRBJ2-3	NA	CASSLNPPGRRGGTDTQYF	TGTGCCAGCAGCTTAAATCCCCCTGGACGGAGGGGGGGCACAGATACGCAGTATTTT
TRBV19	NA	TRBJ1-6	TRBD1	CASSIATTGSGSPLHF	TGTGCCAGTAGTATAGCTACGACAGGGTCGGGTTCACCCCTCCACTTT
TRBV19	NA	TRBJ1-6	NA	CASSTLAGQNSPLHF	TGTGCCAGTAGTACACTGGCAGGGCAAAATTCACCCCTCCACTTT
TRBV4-1	NA	TRBJ1-2	NA	CASSQERYRFDNYGYTF	TGCGCCAGCAGCCAAGAAAGGTACAGGTTTGATAACTATGGCTACACCTTC
TRBV28	NA	TRBJ2-3	TRBD1	CASRKQGPFGTDTQYF	TGTGCCAGCAGGAAACAGGGGCCGTTCGGGACAGATACGCAGTATTTT
TRBV5-4	NA	TRBJ1-6	NA	CASSLGRGNSPLHF	TGTGCCAGCAGCTTGGGACGGGGTAATTCACCCCTCCACTTT
TRBV7-3	once	TRBJ2-1	NA	CASSLTSGEQFF	TGTGCCAGCAGCTTAACCTCAGGTGAGCAGTTCTTC
TRBV19	NA	TRBJ2-7	NA	CASSTIPGSSYEQYF	TGTGCCAGTAGTACGATCCCAGGGAGCTCCTACGAGCAGTACTTC
TRBV27	NA	TRBJ1-2	NA	CASSLLSGLGGYTF	TGTGCCAGCAGTTTATTATCGGGACTTGGAGGCTACACCTTC